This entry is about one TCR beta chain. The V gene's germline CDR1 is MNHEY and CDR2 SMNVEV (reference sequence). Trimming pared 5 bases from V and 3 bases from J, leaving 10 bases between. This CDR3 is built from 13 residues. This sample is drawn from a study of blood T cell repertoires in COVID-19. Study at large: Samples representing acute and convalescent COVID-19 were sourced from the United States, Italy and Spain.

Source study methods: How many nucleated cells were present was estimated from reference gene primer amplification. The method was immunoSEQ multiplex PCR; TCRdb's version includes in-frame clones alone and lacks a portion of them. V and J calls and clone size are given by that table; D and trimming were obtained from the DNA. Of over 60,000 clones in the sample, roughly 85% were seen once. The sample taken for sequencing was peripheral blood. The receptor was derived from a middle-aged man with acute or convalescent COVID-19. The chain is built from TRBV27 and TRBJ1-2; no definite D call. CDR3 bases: TGTGCCAGCAGTCCCGAGGCCTACTATGGCTACACCTTC. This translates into CASSPEAYYGYTF.